This T cell receptor beta chain stems from a study of control samples from healthy donors and cancer patients. Deletions cut 5 bases from V and 6 bases from J, with 18 bases between. The CDR3 is made up of 15 amino acids. Germline-derived CDR1 and CDR2 are SEHNR and FQNEAQ (reference sequence). Assay: immunoSEQ multiplex PCR; the TCRdb copy retains only in-frame clones and omits some. The table lists about 85,000 clones, roughly nine tenths of them singletons. The sequencing sample was made of blood. The chain carries TRBV7-9 and TRBJ2-3; D uncertain. The clonotype originates from a woman aged 55-75 years in good health. The CDR3 DNA reads TGTGCCAGCAGCGACCCCTTTGGCGCGGCGGATACGCAGTATTTT. This encodes CASSDPFGAADTQYF.